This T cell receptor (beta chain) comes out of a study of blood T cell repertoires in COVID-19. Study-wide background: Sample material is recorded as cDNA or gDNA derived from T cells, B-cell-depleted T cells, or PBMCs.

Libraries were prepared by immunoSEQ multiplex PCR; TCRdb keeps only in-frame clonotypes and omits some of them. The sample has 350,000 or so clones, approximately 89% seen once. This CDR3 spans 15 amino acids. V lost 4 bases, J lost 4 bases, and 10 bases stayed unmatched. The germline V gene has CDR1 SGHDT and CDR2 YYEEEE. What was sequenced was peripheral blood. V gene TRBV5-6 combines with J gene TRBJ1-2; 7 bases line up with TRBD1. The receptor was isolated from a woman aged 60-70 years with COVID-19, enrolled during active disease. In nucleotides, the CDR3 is TGTGCCAGCAGCCACACAGGGGTAGGGGCCTATGGCTACACCTTC. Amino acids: CASSHTGVGAYGYTF.